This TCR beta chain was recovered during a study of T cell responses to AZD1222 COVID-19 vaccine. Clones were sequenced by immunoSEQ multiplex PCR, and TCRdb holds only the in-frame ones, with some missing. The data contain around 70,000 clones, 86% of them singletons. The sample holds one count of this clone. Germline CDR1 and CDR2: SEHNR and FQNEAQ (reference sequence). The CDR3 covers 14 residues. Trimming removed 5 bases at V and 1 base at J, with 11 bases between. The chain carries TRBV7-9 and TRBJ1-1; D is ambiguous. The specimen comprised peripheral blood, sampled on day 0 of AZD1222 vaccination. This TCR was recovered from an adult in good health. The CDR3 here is CASSPRTANTEAFF. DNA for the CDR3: TGTGCCAGCAGCCCCAGGACGGCGAACACTGAAGCTTTCTTT.